This TCR beta chain was sequenced for a study of cytomegalovirus exposure and HLA in healthy donors. V was clipped by 0 bases and J by 3 bases, with 8 bases between them. CDR1 is MNHEY, CDR2 SMNVEV, per germline (reference sequence). This CDR3 comprises 15 residues. In regard to this clone: Its matching antigen is unknown.

Overall study results and limits: A few CMV-associated chains proved CMV antigen-specific in vitro.

PCR employed 60 Vbeta and 13 Jbeta primers. Assay used: immunoSEQ multiplex PCR; TCRdb lists only in-frame clones, some missing. The sample contains roughly 180,000 clones, over 60% of which appear only once. This chain links TRBV27 with TRBJ1-4, with D tentatively TRBD1 (6 bases). This receptor was identified in a man between 18 and 29 years old in good health and CMV-seronegative. The specimen sequenced was PBMCs. The CDR3 sequence is CASSLSGAANEKLFF. The CDR3 DNA is TGTGCCAGCAGTTTATCGGGGGCGGCTAATGAAAAACTGTTTTTT.